This record concerns one TCR beta chain sequence. Its antigen is not identified. Autoimmune disease history or systemic immunosuppression excluded patients. This record comes from a study of OX40 agonist ivuxolimab in advanced cancers. The study, taken as a whole, reports: In CD8+ T cells, expanded clones were on average more numerous than in CD4+.

Profiled with immunoSEQ multiplex PCR; TCRdb holds only in-frame clones, not every one. The table includes approximately 70,000 clones, approximately 90% detected once. The clonotype originates from an adult with an advanced solid tumor such as melanoma, head and neck, liver or kidney cancer. The sequences come from CD4+ or CD8+ T cells sorted from blood, collected in a trial of the OX40 agonist ivuxolimab.

CDR3 protein: CASSPLRELSYEQYF. The CDR3 DNA sequence: TGTGCCAGCAGCCCCTTGAGAGAGCTCTCCTACGAGCAGTACTTC. The chain is built from TRBV9 and TRBJ2-7; D is uncertain. The CDR3 has 15 residues. Trimming pared 4 bases from V and 0 bases from J, leaving 14 bases between. The germline gives CDR1 SGDLS, CDR2 YYNGEE. The full variable domain, rest sourced from reference TRBV9 and TRBJ2-7, is DSGVTQTPKHLITATGQRVTLRCSPRSGDLSVYWYQQSLDQGLQFLIQYYNGEERAKGNILERFSAQQFPDLHSELNLSSLELGDSALYFCASSPLRELSYEQYFGPGTRLTVT.